The 30 T cell receptor beta chains presented below share a single source sample, sequenced in a study of cytomegalovirus exposure and HLA in healthy donors. This PCR relied on a set of 60 Vbeta primers and 13 Jbeta primers. Sequencing was performed with immunoSEQ multiplex PCR; in TCRdb, only in-frame clones are kept and a portion is missing. The profile shows about 120,000 clones, about 83% of them singletons. The sequencing sample was made of PBMCs. These receptors came from a female donor in good health and CMV-seronegative.

This chain links TRBV6-1 with TRBJ2-1, with a tentative D call TRBD2 (6 bases). This CDR3 has 17 residues. Trimming removed 2 bases from V and 0 bases from J, with 14 bases in between. Germline values: CDR1 MNHNS, CDR2 SASEGT. The CDR3 coding sequence is TGTGCCAGCAGTGAATACGGGGGTTCCAGCTCCTACAATGAGCAGTTCTTC. It is translated as CASSEYGGSSSYNEQFF.

The chain carries TRBV5-1 and TRBJ2-1; 8 bases fit TRBD2. V dropped 2 bases and J dropped 8; count of bases not matched to a gene: 9. The germline V gene encodes CDR1 SGHRS and CDR2 YFSETQ. The CDR3 length is 15 residues. The CDR3 DNA sequence: TGCGCCAGCAGCTTACCGGGACTAGTCCCCGATGAGCAGTTCTTC. This codes for CASSLPGLVPDEQFF.

The rearrangement joins TRBV10-3 to TRBJ1-2; 7 bases align to TRBD1. The ends lost 0 bases at V and 2 bases at J; junction bases unmatched: 0. CDR3 length: 14 residues. CDR1 ENHRY and CDR2 SYGVKD come from the germline V gene. The CDR3 bases are TGTGCCATCAGTGAGTCACAGGGGAACTATGGCTACACCTTC. Translating gives CAISESQGNYGYTF.

The chain joins TRBV29-1 to TRBJ2-5; 9 positions agree with TRBD2. Germline CDR1 is SQVTM and CDR2 is ANQGSEA. Germline trimming cut 7 bases from V and 4 bases from J; bases unmatched to any gene: 7. The CDR3 sequence is 13 residues long. In nucleotides, the CDR3 is TGCAGCGGCCTTGGACTAGCGACAGAGACCCAGTACTTC. Amino acid sequence: CSGLGLATETQYF.

This rearrangement joins TRBV6-5 to TRBJ1-2; no reliable D call. The germline V gene encodes CDR1 MNHEY and CDR2 SVGAGI. The CDR3 is 13 residues long. Between the trimmed V and J ends, which lost 7 bases and 1 base, there was a span of 10 bases. The CDR3 sequence is CASKESLNYGYTF. The DNA of the CDR3 is TGTGCCAGCAAAGAGTCCCTTAACTATGGCTACACCTTC.

This rearrangement joins TRBV19 to TRBJ1-2, with TRBD1 matching 11 bases. The ends lost 3 bases at V and 10 bases at J; junction bases unmatched: 13. Germline values: CDR1 LNHDA, CDR2 SQIVND (reference sequence). This CDR3 region has 16 residues. CDR3 region: CASSIKTAGTGGDYTF. CDR3 DNA sequence: TGTGCCAGTAGTATTAAAACGGCCGGGACAGGGGGGGACTACACCTTC.

The rearrangement uses TRBV6-5 and TRBJ1-6, with a tentative D call TRBD1 (6 bases). The length of the CDR3 is 15 residues. Trimming stripped 5 bases from V and 8 bases from J, with 16 bases between. The germline V gene encodes CDR1 MNHEY and CDR2 SVGAGI. In DNA form, the CDR3 reads TGTGCCAGCAGTGCAAACACAGGGTGGGATTCACCCCTCCACTTT. This translates into CASSANTGWDSPLHF.

This chain uses TRBV10-1 with TRBJ2-5; no firm D call. Germline CDR1 and CDR2: WNHNN and SYGVQD (reference sequence). Trimming took 3 bases from V and 0 from J, leaving 11 bases between them. The CDR3 totals 15 residues. The CDR3: CASSDAREYQETQYF. The CDR3 DNA is TGCGCCAGCAGTGATGCCCGAGAATACCAAGAGACCCAGTACTTC.

This chain links TRBV9 with TRBJ1-1; tentative D call: TRBD1 (5 bases). CDR3 length equals 15 residues. V was pared by 4 bases and J by 3 bases, with 16 bases between. The germline V gene has CDR1 SGDLS and CDR2 YYNGEE. The CDR3 DNA is TGTGCCAGCAGCCTACATGGGGCGGCCGACACTGAAGCTTTCTTT. This translates into CASSLHGAADTEAFF.

The chain links TRBV10-3 to TRBJ2-3; 7 nucleotides align to TRBD1. Germline V gene lookup returns CDR1 ENHRY and CDR2 SYGVKD. J lost 6 bases, V lost 9 bases, and 9 bases had no gene match. The CDR3 extends over 13 amino acids. The CDR3 is CAMRQGSSDTQYF. CDR3 nucleotide sequence: TGTGCCATGAGACAGGGATCTTCCGATACGCAGTATTTT.

The rearrangement uses TRBV10-3 and TRBJ2-2; D gene unclear. Germline V gene lookup returns CDR1 ENHRY and CDR2 SYGVKD. This CDR3 is built from 14 residues. V was cut by 10 bases and J by 0 bases, with 12 bases left in between. The CDR3 region is CATRRQANTGELFF. CDR3 bases: TGTGCCACCAGGCGTCAGGCGAACACCGGGGAGCTGTTTTTT.

This sequence joins TRBV6-1 and TRBJ2-5; the D is unclear. The J call may be mistaken, given a closer DNA end match to TRBJ2-7. In germline, CDR1 is MNHNS, CDR2 SASEGT. This CDR3 is built from 10 residues. The CDR3 loop is CASRAHEQYF. In nucleotides, the CDR3 is TGTGCCAGCAGAGCTCACGAGCAGTACTTC.

V gene TRBV19 combines with J gene TRBJ2-3, with D possibly matching TRBD1 (5 bases). This CDR3 comprises 16 residues. The V and J ends lost 5 bases and 2 bases respectively, with 17 bases between them. Looked up from germline, CDR1 is LNHDA and CDR2 is SQIVND (reference sequence). The CDR3 region has the DNA TGTGCCAGTAGTTTCCAGGGTTCACTTAACACAGATACGCAGTATTTT. It translates to CASSFQGSLNTDTQYF.

CDR3 in DNA: TGTGCCAGCTCACCATCGACAGGGGGGAGGTCGATGAACACTGAAGCTTTCTTT. Residues: CASSPSTGGRSMNTEAFF. The J gene is TRBJ1-1, the V gene TRBV18; 9 positions agree with TRBD1. From germline, CDR1 is KGHSH and CDR2 LQKENI. The CDR3 sequence is 18 residues long. V lost 2 bases and J lost 0; bases outside the gene matches: 10.

This chain links TRBV5-5 with TRBJ2-7; TRBD1 is a possible D gene (5 bases). Trimming took 3 bases from V and 6 from J, leaving 7 bases between them. This CDR3 region has 11 residues. The V gene's germline CDR1 is SGHKS and CDR2 YYEKEE (reference sequence). The CDR3 DNA is TGTGCCAGCAGCTGGGGCCTCGAGCAGTACTTC. It codes for CASSWGLEQYF.

The chain carries TRBV25-1 and TRBJ2-3; TRBD2 matches at 15 bases. Germline CDR1 reads MGHDK; CDR2 reads SYGVNS. The CDR3 has 14 residues. J was trimmed by 4 bases and V by 8 bases; bases with no gene match: 1. CDR3 in amino acids: CASGLAGGPDTQYF. For the CDR3, the DNA is TGTGCCAGCGGACTAGCGGGGGGGCCAGATACGCAGTATTTT.

CDR3 sequence: CASSYNPRETQYF. DNA for the CDR3: TGTGCCAGTAGTTATAACCCCCGGGAGACCCAGTACTTC. The chain has TRBV19 and TRBJ2-5, with unresolved D. This CDR3 spans 13 amino acids. The germline CDR1 and CDR2 sequences are LNHDA and SQIVND (reference sequence). Trimming took 5 bases from V and 5 from J, leaving 12 bases between them. Drawing the rest from reference TRBV19 and TRBJ2-5, the complete variable domain is DGGITQSPKYLFRKEGQNVTLSCEQNLNHDAMYWYRQDPGQGLRLIYYSQIVNDFQKGDIAEGYSVSREKKESFPLTVTSAQKNPTAFYLCASSYNPRETQYFGPGTRLLVL.

CDR3 in amino acids: CASSIGSREQYF. CDR3 coding DNA: TGTGCCAGTAGTATAGGCTCTAGAGAGCAGTACTTC. This rearrangement joins TRBV19 to TRBJ2-7; unclear D gene. CDR3 length: 12 residues. V was shortened by 1 base and J by 7 bases, with 8 bases between the two germline ends. Germline V CDR1 and CDR2: LNHDA, SQIVND (reference sequence).

This clone appeared a few times. The chain employs TRBV4-3 and TRBJ2-7, with TRBD2 matching over 11 bases. The CDR3 contains 15 residues. With V trimmed by 1 base and J by 6 bases, 5 bases remained unmatched. In germline, CDR1 is LGHNA, CDR2 YSLEER. CDR3: CASSQATGLAVEQYF. The DNA for the CDR3 is TGCGCCAGCAGCCAAGCCACGGGACTAGCGGTCGAGCAGTACTTC.

The rearrangement joins TRBV4-1 to TRBJ2-5; 7 nucleotides agree with TRBD1. This CDR3 has 15 residues. Trimming took 4 bases from V and 2 from J; bases not matched to a gene: 7. CDR1 is MGHRA and CDR2 is YSYEKL in the germline V gene. CDR3 region: CASSPGTAVQETQYF. CDR3 bases: TGCGCCAGCAGCCCCGGGACAGCAGTACAAGAGACCCAGTACTTC.

This clone was seen a few times. The chain links TRBV7-9 to TRBJ1-1; D is unresolved. Per the germline V gene, CDR1 is SEHNR and CDR2 is FQNEAQ (reference sequence). This CDR3 region has 13 residues. Trimming removed 5 bases at V and 4 bases at J, with 11 bases between. The CDR3 region is CASSPGGSTEAFF. CDR3 coding DNA: TGTGCCAGCAGCCCCGGTGGGAGCACTGAAGCTTTCTTT.

This clone was seen only once. V is TRBV2 and J is TRBJ2-7; 7 bases match TRBD2. The CDR3 contains 16 residues. J was trimmed by 0 bases and V by 4 bases; bases with no gene match: 9. Per germline, CDR1 SNHLY and CDR2 FYNNEI. CDR3 residues: CASSGRLAEISYEQYF. In nucleotides, the CDR3 is TGTGCCAGCAGTGGAAGGCTAGCGGAGATCTCCTACGAGCAGTACTTC.

There are a few counts of this clone. This sequence joins TRBV6-5 and TRBJ1-4, with no clear D. CDR1 MNHEY and CDR2 SVGAGI come from the germline V gene. The ends were cut back, 4 bases at V and 0 bases at J, with 9 bases in the middle. There are 15 residues in the CDR3. The CDR3 sequence: CASSSTGTTNEKLFF. The CDR3 nucleotides are TGTGCCAGCAGTTCCACCGGGACAACTAATGAAAAACTGTTTTTT.

This clone has just a few counts. The CDR3 loop reads CASSPRTVGEKLFF. As DNA, the CDR3 is TGTGCCAGCAGCCCAAGGACAGTGGGGGAAAAACTGTTTTTT. This rearrangement joins TRBV7-9 to TRBJ1-4; tentative D call: TRBD1 (6 bases). The CDR3 extends over 14 amino acids. The germline CDR1 and CDR2 sequences are SEHNR and FQNEAQ (reference sequence). The V end lost 5 bases, the J end lost 8 bases, and 15 bases lay between the germline ends. Supplemented by reference TRBV7-9 and TRBJ1-4, the full variable domain reads DTGVSQNPRHKITKRGQNVTFRCDPISEHNRLYWYRQTLGQGPEFLTYFQNEAQLEKSRLLSDRFSAERPKGSFSTLEIQRTEQGDSAMYLCASSPRTVGEKLFFGSGTQLSVL.

V and J are TRBV25-1 and TRBJ1-2; 9 nucleotides line up with TRBD1. The CDR3 spans 15 residues. Looked up from germline, CDR1 is MGHDK and CDR2 is SYGVNS. Trimming removed 1 base from V and 6 bases from J; junction bases left unmatched: 6. The CDR3 nucleotides read TGTGCCAGCAGTGAATCCCGGACAGGGGTCGATGGCTACACCTTC. It specifies CASSESRTGVDGYTF.

Points on this clone: At one of its ends the junction is not consistent with the germline gene, which may arise from a read error. The rearrangement links TRBV9 to TRBJ1-1; D remains ambiguous. The CDR3 covers 11 residues. Germline values: CDR1 SGDLS, CDR2 YYNGEE. The CDR3 DNA sequence: TGTGCCAGCAGCGTAGTTGACACTGTACCCTTT. Protein: CASSVVDTVPF.

V and J are TRBV18 and TRBJ2-2; TRBD1 is a possible D gene (5 bases). Looked up from germline, CDR1 is KGHSH and CDR2 is LQKENI. The V end lost 1 base, the J end lost 11 bases, and 11 bases lay between the germline ends. The CDR3 is made up of 13 amino acids. The CDR3 DNA sequence: TGTGCCAGCTCACCACGCGACAGCCTTGAGCTGTTTTTT. Protein product: CASSPRDSLELFF.

The V and J genes are TRBV9 and TRBJ2-2; 7 bases fit TRBD2. This CDR3 has 15 residues. V lost 6 bases, J lost 7 bases, and 12 bases stayed unmatched. Germline CDR1 is SGDLS and CDR2 is YYNGEE. CDR3 nucleotides: TGTGCCAGCACCCCACCTAGCGGACAAGGCGGGGAGCTGTTTTTT. Protein product: CASTPPSGQGGELFF.

The rearrangement uses TRBV5-8 and TRBJ2-5, with a weak D call TRBD1 (5 bases). The CDR3 spans 12 residues. V gave up 5 bases and J gave up 5 bases, with 10 bases separating them. CDR1 SGHTS and CDR2 YDEGEE come from the germline V gene. The CDR3 sequence: CASRGPEETQYF. Written as DNA, the CDR3 is TGTGCCAGCAGGGGGCCCGAGGAGACCCAGTACTTC.

This clone was found once. The CDR3 spells CASSIDSKTGELFF. DNA of the CDR3: TGTGCCAGTAGTATAGATTCAAAAACCGGGGAGCTGTTTTTT. The rearrangement joins TRBV19 to TRBJ2-2; D uncertain. Trimming pared 0 bases from V and 5 bases from J, leaving 7 bases between. Germline values: CDR1 LNHDA, CDR2 SQIVND (reference sequence). There are 14 residues in the CDR3.